Shown below are 5 T cell receptor beta chains from a single sample sequenced in a study of cytotoxic CD8 clonotypes in ibrutinib-treated CLL. The repertoire was sequenced with immunoSEQ multiplex PCR; TCRdb's copy has only in-frame clones and lacks some. Altogether fewer than 300,000 clones are present, roughly three quarters being singletons, with the ten largest covering approximately 5.1%. This specimen consisted of PBMCs, obtained at disease progression, from a patient treated with ibrutinib. Every receptor here comes from a human donor with chronic lymphocytic leukemia.

The chain employs TRBV29-1 and TRBJ2-1; perhaps TRBD1 as D (6 bases). V lost 4 bases and J 2 bases, leaving 9 bases between the germline ends. Germline V lookup: CDR1 SQVTM, CDR2 ANQGSEA. The CDR3 loop spans 13 amino acids. CDR3 bases: TGCAGCGTTGCACAGGGCCCCTACAATGAGCAGTTCTTC. It translates to CSVAQGPYNEQFF.

The chain combines TRBV5-1 with TRBJ2-5; TRBD1 matches 7 bases. This CDR3 is 14 amino acids long. Germline-derived CDR1 and CDR2 are SGHRS and YFSETQ. The junction had 3 bases not matched to a gene; V was cut back by 0 bases and J by 4 bases. CDR3 DNA: TGCGCCAGCAGCTTGGACGGACAGGTAGAGACCCAGTACTTC. Residues: CASSLDGQVETQYF.

V is TRBV10-3 and J is TRBJ2-2; 12 bases fit TRBD1. Trimming removed 6 bases from V and 3 bases from J; junction bases left unmatched: 8. Germline CDR1 and CDR2: ENHRY and SYGVKD. There are 17 residues in the CDR3. CDR3 coding DNA: TGTGCCATCAGCAGCGGGACAGGGGGCATGGACACCGGGGAGCTGTTTTTT. Translating it yields CAISSGTGGMDTGELFF.

The count of this clone is one. The rearrangement joins TRBV5-4 to TRBJ1-4, with a tentative D call TRBD1 (6 bases). Trimming removed 3 bases at V and 4 bases at J, with 10 bases between. The CDR3 has 14 amino acids. CDR1 and CDR2 from the germline V gene are SGHNT and YYREEE (reference sequence). CDR3 nucleotide sequence: TGTGCCAGCAGCTCCAGGGGCTTTAATGAAAAACTGTTTTTT. Translating it yields CASSSRGFNEKLFF.

Note on this clone: Germline and junction disagree at one end, which may indicate a read error. The CDR3 is CASSLAATSSGRRDTQYF. In DNA, the CDR3 is TGTGCCAGCAGCCTAGCCGCCACCTCTAGCGGGAGGAGGGATACGCAGTATTTT. This rearrangement joins TRBV7-9 to TRBJ2-3; the match to TRBD2 covers 11 bases. Looked up from germline, CDR1 is SEHNR and CDR2 is FQNEAQ (reference sequence). The length of the CDR3 is 18 residues.